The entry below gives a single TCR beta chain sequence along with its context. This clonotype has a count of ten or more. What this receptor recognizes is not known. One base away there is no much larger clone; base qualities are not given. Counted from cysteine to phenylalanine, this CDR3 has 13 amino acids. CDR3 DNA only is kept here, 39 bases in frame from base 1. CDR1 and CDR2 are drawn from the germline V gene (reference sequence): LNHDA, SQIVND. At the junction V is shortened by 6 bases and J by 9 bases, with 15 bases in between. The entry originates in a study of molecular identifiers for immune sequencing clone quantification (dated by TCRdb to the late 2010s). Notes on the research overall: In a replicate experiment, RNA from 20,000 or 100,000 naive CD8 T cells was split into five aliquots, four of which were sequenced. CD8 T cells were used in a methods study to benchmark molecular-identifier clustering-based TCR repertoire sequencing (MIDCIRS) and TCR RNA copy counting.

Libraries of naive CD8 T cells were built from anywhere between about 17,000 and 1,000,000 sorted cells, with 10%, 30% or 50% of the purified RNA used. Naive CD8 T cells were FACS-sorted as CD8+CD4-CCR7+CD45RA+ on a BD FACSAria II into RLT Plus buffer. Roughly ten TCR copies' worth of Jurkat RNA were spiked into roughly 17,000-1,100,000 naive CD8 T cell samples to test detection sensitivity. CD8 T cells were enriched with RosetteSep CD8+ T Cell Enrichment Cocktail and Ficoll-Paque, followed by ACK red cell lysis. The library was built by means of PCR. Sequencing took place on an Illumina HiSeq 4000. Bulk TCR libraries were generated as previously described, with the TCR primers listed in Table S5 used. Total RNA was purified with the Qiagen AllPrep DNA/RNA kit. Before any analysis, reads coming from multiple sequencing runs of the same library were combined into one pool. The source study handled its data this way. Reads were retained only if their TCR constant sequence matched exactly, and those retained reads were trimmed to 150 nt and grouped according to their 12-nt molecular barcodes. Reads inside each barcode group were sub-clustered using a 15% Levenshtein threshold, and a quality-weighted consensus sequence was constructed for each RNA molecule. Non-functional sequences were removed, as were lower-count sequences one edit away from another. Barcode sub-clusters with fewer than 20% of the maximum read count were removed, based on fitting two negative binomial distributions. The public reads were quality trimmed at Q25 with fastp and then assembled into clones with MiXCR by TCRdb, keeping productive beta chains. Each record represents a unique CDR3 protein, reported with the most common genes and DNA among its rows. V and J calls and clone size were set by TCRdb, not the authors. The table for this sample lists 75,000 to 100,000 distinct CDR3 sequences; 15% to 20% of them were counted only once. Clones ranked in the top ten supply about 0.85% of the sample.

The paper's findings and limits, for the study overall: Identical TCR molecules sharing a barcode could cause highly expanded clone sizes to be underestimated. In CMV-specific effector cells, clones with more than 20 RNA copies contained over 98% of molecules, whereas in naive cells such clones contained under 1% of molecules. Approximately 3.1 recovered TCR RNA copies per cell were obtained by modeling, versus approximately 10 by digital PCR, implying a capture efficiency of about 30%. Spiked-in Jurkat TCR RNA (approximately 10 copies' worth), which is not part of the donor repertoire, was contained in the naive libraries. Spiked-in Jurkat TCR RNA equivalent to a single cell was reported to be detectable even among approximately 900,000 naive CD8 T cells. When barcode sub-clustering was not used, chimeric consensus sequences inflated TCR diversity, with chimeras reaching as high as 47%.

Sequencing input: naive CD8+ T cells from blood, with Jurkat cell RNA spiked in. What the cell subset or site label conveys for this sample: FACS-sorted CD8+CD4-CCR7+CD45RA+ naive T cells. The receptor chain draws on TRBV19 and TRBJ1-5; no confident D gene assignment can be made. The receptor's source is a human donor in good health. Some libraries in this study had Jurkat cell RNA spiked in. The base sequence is TGTGCCAGTAGGGCGGCCCATTTCTGGCCCCAGCATTTT. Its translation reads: CASRAAHFWPQHF.